This T cell receptor beta chain derives from a study of blood T cell repertoires in COVID-19. As processed by the authors: Amplification of reference gene primers was used by the study to estimate nucleated cell counts. Method: immunoSEQ multiplex PCR; TCRdb's copy keeps in-frame clones and lacks some. V, J and clone size are taken as reported in that table, and D and trimming were inferred from the DNA itself. The data show hundreds of thousands of clones, with roughly 88% seen just once and around 1% held by the top ten. Germline V gene data show CDR1 as LNHDA and CDR2 as SQIVND (reference sequence). This CDR3 is 14 amino acids long. V shed 5 bases and J 3 bases; nucleotides not matched to a gene: 6. Donors were grouped by their self-reported clinical history.

This TCR came from a woman younger than 45 who had recovered from COVID-19. The material sequenced was PBMCs or T cells enriched from blood (not recorded which). The rearrangement uses TRBV19 and TRBJ2-7, with 8 bases lining up with TRBD1. The CDR3 protein is CASSPGGKGYEQYF. CDR3 nucleotides: TGTGCCAGTAGTCCAGGGGGCAAGGGCTACGAGCAGTACTTC.